This TCR beta chain was sequenced during a study of T cells after yellow fever vaccination. Broader study findings: Clonotypes found in both CD4 and CD8 compartments made up a small share. FACS-sorted repertoires could contain abundant clonotypes contaminating from the bulk population. The booster saw the reappearance of most primary-vaccination clones (nearly 98% CD4, around 88% CD8).

5'RACE template switching produced TCR cDNA carrying a universal primer site and UMIs. Each CDR3 protein is one row after TCRdb ran MiXCR on the 5' RACE reads. The table shows around 180,000 distinct CDR3 sequences, with approximately 6.2% occurring only once. The CDR3 length is 13 residues. Trimming pared 4 bases from V and 0 bases from J, leaving 8 bases between. Germline CDR1 reads SGHRS; CDR2 reads YFSETQ. In its sample, this clonotype was seen many times. The antigen is unknown. This rearrangement joins TRBV5-1 to TRBJ2-7; D gene unclear. This TCR derives from a man between 18 and 29 years old who received the YFV17D yellow fever vaccine. Sequenced material: CD4+ T cells sorted from PBMCs, taken on the day of the first yellow fever vaccination. The CDR3 spells CASSRDNSYEQYF. CDR3 sequence (DNA): TGCGCCAGCAGCCGTGACAACTCCTACGAGCAGTACTTC. Variable domain in full (rest from reference TRBV5-1 and TRBJ2-7): KAGVTQTPRYLIKTRGQQVTLSCSPISGHRSVSWYQQTPGQGLQFLFEYFSETQRNKGNFPGRFSGRQFSNSRSEMNVSTLELGDSALYLCASSRDNSYEQYFGPGTRLTVT.